The 32 T cell receptor beta chains listed next were all sequenced from one sample in a study of shared clonotypes between healthy human individuals. The data were produced by immunoSEQ multiplex PCR, yet TCRdb's version contains in-frame clones alone and is incomplete. The table records about 490,000 clones, over 60% of them present only once. Sequencing was done on a sample of PBMCs. All receptors derive from a woman aged 40 to 50 in good health. Some clones in this sample may be carry-over from other donors' samples.

This chain uses TRBV19 with TRBJ2-7, with 8 bases aligning to TRBD2. The V segment lost 6 bases and the J segment 4 bases; nucleotides outside the gene matches: 11. Germline CDR1 is LNHDA and CDR2 is SQIVND (reference sequence). This CDR3 is built from 15 residues. CDR3 sequence reads: CASSRPGLGTYEQYF. DNA of the CDR3: TGTGCCAGTAGCCGCCCGGGACTAGGTACTTACGAGCAGTACTTC.

The genes are TRBV7-6 and TRBJ1-1; tentatively, D is TRBD1 (5 bases). Trimming left V 5 bases short and J 0 bases short, with 7 bases between. Germline CDR1 and CDR2: SGHVS and FNYEAQ. There are 13 residues in the CDR3. Here the CDR3 DNA reads TGTGCCAGCAGCCCACAGGTGAACACTGAAGCTTTCTTT. Protein: CASSPQVNTEAFF.

The V call is TRBV6-6, the J call TRBJ2-5; TRBD2 aligns across 7 bases. The CDR3 runs to 15 residues. Germline V gives CDR1 MNHNY, CDR2 SVGAGI (reference sequence). The V and J ends lost 7 bases and 5 bases, in that order; junction bases with no gene match: 13. Here the CDR3 DNA reads TGTGCCAGCAACCGACTAGCCGGGGCCCGGGAGACCCAGTACTTC. Translated: CASNRLAGARETQYF.

J is TRBJ2-7 and V is TRBV10-2, with D tentatively TRBD1 (5 bases). Germline CDR1 WSHSY, CDR2 SAAADI. This CDR3 comprises 11 residues. The V end was cut by 6 bases, the J end by 6 bases, with 9 bases between. DNA for the CDR3: TGCGCCAGCAGCGGCAGGGCCGAGCAGTACTTC. Translated, it gives CASSGRAEQYF.

The chain is built from TRBV7-8 and TRBJ2-5; no firm D call. This CDR3 spans 13 amino acids. The germline CDR1 and CDR2 sequences are SGHVS and FQNEAQ. Deletions cut 3 bases from V and 5 bases from J, with 10 bases between. CDR3 coding DNA: TGTGCCAGCAGCTTCGGCGAAAGGGAGACCCAGTACTTC. Translating gives CASSFGERETQYF.

The chain links TRBV7-8 to TRBJ2-1, with 11 bases fitting TRBD2. This CDR3 contains 15 residues. Germline lookup yields CDR1 SGHVS and CDR2 FQNEAQ. The trim removed 4 bases at V and 9 bases at J, leaving 8 bases unmatched. CDR3 nucleotide sequence: TGTGCCAGCAGCTCACAACTAGCGGGAGTGGGTGAGCAGTTCTTC. Residues: CASSSQLAGVGEQFF. The variable domain in full, completed from reference TRBV7-8 and TRBJ2-1, reads GAGVSQSPRYKVAKRGQDVALRCDPISGHVSLFWYQQALGQGPEFLTYFQNEAQLDKSGLPSDRFFAERPEGSVSTLKIQRTQQEDSAVYLCASSSQLAGVGEQFFGPGTRLTVL.

The genes are TRBV4-1 and TRBJ1-2, with D possibly matching TRBD1 (5 bases). Germline V CDR1 and CDR2: MGHRA, YSYEKL. The CDR3 covers 16 residues. Trimming cost V 4 bases and J 4 bases, with 19 bases left between them. This chain's CDR3 is CASSPRSGRAPYGYTF. Written as DNA, the CDR3 is TGCGCCAGCAGCCCAAGATCCGGCAGGGCTCCCTATGGCTACACCTTC.

The rearrangement joins TRBV14 to TRBJ2-7, with D unclear. The V gene's germline CDR1 is SGHDN and CDR2 FVKESK. The length of the CDR3 is 12 residues. The V gene lost 4 bases and the J gene lost 5 bases, with 9 bases spanning the gap. Written as DNA, the CDR3 is TGTGCCAGCAGCCGATCCAGCAACGAGCAGTACTTC. Translating gives CASSRSSNEQYF.

The chain employs TRBV11-2 and TRBJ2-5; 12 bases map to TRBD2. The CDR3 contains 18 residues. Germline V lookup: CDR1 SGHAT, CDR2 FQNNGV. J gave up 4 bases and V 5 bases, and 14 bases lay outside the gene matches. Here the CDR3 DNA reads TGTGCCAGCAGCCCTTATGGCCCCGGACTAGCGGGGAGAGAGACCCAGTACTTC. Its translation: CASSPYGPGLAGRETQYF.

This clone was seen a single time. The chain has TRBV11-2 and TRBJ2-7; either TRBD1 or TRBD2 may fit D (7 bases each). This CDR3 is built from 14 residues. Germline V CDR1 and CDR2: SGHAT, FQNNGV. Deletions cut 5 bases from V and 3 bases from J, with 14 bases between. This CDR3 reads CASSPSRGGYEQYF. The CDR3 DNA follows: TGTGCCAGCAGCCCAAGCAGGGGGGGCTACGAGCAGTACTTC.

On this clone itself: A far larger clone differs by one base, so this is likely a read error. Other DNA variants within this sample encode the same CDR3. J is TRBJ2-7 and V is TRBV19; tentatively, D is TRBD1 or TRBD2 (5 bases each). The germline V gene has CDR1 LNHDA and CDR2 SQIVND (reference sequence). The CDR3 length is 11 residues. The CDR3 loop reads CASSIGGQQYF. The CDR3 DNA reads TGCGCCAGTAGTATTGGGGGACAGCAGTACTTC.

This chain connects TRBV7-9 to TRBJ1-4; the D gene is possibly TRBD1 (5 bases). This CDR3 has 14 residues. Trimming stripped 8 bases from V and 12 bases from J, with 22 bases between. The germline CDR1 and CDR2 sequences are SEHNR and FQNEAQ (reference sequence). CDR3 sequence (DNA): TGTGCCAGCGGAACCGGGTGGGGGGACGGGGAACTGTTTTTT. Amino acid sequence: CASGTGWGDGELFF. The variable domain in full, completed from reference TRBV7-9 and TRBJ1-4, reads DTGVSQNPRHKITKRGQNVTFRCDPISEHNRLYWYRQTLGQGPEFLTYFQNEAQLEKSRLLSDRFSAERPKGSFSTLEIQRTEQGDSAMYLCASGTGWGDGELFFGSGTQLSVL.

The table lists this clone with a count of one. This chain connects TRBV10-2 to TRBJ2-2; 7 bases map to TRBD2. CDR3 length equals 15 residues. CDR1 and CDR2 (germline): WSHSY, SAAADI. With V trimmed by 8 bases and J by 5 bases, 11 bases remained unmatched. The DNA of the CDR3 is TGCGCCAGCCTGATGCGGGAGCTAGGTACCGGGGAGCTGTTTTTT. Translating gives CASLMRELGTGELFF.

The chain has TRBV7-6 and TRBJ2-7; D is ambiguous. With 5 bases removed from V and 0 bases from J, the gap between germline ends came to 11 bases. The CDR3 is made up of 14 amino acids. Looked up from germline, CDR1 is SGHVS and CDR2 is FNYEAQ. In nucleotides, the CDR3 is TGTGCCAGCAGCCGGACGGAGAGCTCCTACGAGCAGTACTTC. Amino acid sequence: CASSRTESSYEQYF.

The CDR3 DNA reads TGCGCCAGCAGCGCAGGACTAGCGGACACAGATACGCAGTATTTT. Translating it yields CASSAGLADTDTQYF. This chain links TRBV5-1 with TRBJ2-3; 10 bases line up with TRBD2. Germline V gene lookup returns CDR1 SGHRS and CDR2 YFSETQ. The V gene end was trimmed by 4 bases and the J gene end by 2 bases; junction bases not matched to a gene: 4. The CDR3 spans 15 residues.

V and J are TRBV28 and TRBJ2-5; no clear D. V dropped 6 bases and J dropped 0 bases, with 8 bases sitting between them. The CDR3 is 13 amino acids. CDR1 MDHEN and CDR2 SYDVKM come from the germline V gene. CDR3 sequence reads: CASRTTHQETQYF. The CDR3 DNA follows: TGTGCCAGCAGAACGACACACCAAGAGACCCAGTACTTC.

In its sample, this clone was seen a few times. The chain couples TRBV14 to TRBJ2-2, with D perhaps matching TRBD1 or TRBD2 (5 bases each). The ends were cut back, 5 bases at V and 7 bases at J, with 11 bases in the middle. The CDR3 has 13 amino acids. The V gene's germline CDR1 is SGHDN and CDR2 FVKESK. CDR3 bases: TGTGCCAGCAGCTACGGGGCCGACGGGGAGCTGTTTTTT. As protein: CASSYGADGELFF.

The V call is TRBV6-6, the J call TRBJ2-1, with TRBD2 identical over 8 bases. Germline CDR1 MNHNY, CDR2 SVGAGI (reference sequence). The trim removed 5 bases at V and 9 bases at J, leaving 6 bases unmatched. CDR3 size: 13 residues. CDR3 in DNA: TGTGCCAGCAGTCGGACTAGCTCTGGTGAGCAGTTCTTC. Translation: CASSRTSSGEQFF.

The rearrangement links TRBV5-1 to TRBJ1-4; a weak D match, TRBD1 (5 bases). Germline assignment: CDR1 SGHRS and CDR2 YFSETQ. Trimming took off 0 bases at V and 5 bases at J, with 11 bases between the two ends. The CDR3 length is 15 residues. The CDR3 protein is CASSLVGGSNEKLFF. The DNA of the CDR3 is TGCGCCAGCAGCTTGGTGGGGGGGTCGAATGAAAAACTGTTTTTT.

The genes are TRBV9 and TRBJ2-1; possibly TRBD2 for D (5 bases). V dropped 1 base and J dropped 5 bases, with 10 bases sitting between them. Germline V gives CDR1 SGDLS, CDR2 YYNGEE. The CDR3 runs to 14 residues. CDR3 in amino acids: CASSVSLANNEQFF. CDR3 nucleotide sequence: TGTGCCAGCAGCGTATCCTTAGCGAACAATGAGCAGTTCTTC. Combining the CDR3 with reference TRBV9 and TRBJ2-1 gives the whole variable domain DSGVTQTPKHLITATGQRVTLRCSPRSGDLSVYWYQQSLDQGLQFLIQYYNGEERAKGNILERFSAQQFPDLHSELNLSSLELGDSALYFCASSVSLANNEQFFGPGTRLTVL.

The CDR3 here is CASSRGLAGGPVGELFF. In DNA form, the CDR3 reads TGTGCCAGCAGCCGGGGACTAGCGGGAGGGCCTGTCGGGGAGCTGTTTTTT. The chain combines TRBV27 with TRBJ2-2, with 16 bases that match TRBD2. The CDR3 length is 17 residues. Germline assignment: CDR1 MNHEY and CDR2 SMNVEV (reference sequence). V was clipped by 6 bases and J by 7 bases; unmatched bases: 8.

The rearrangement uses TRBV18 and TRBJ1-2; a weak D match, TRBD1 (6 bases). Per germline, CDR1 KGHSH and CDR2 LQKENI. The germline V and J ends were trimmed by 2 bases and 7 bases, with 11 bases remaining between them. The CDR3 is 13 residues long. CDR3 loop: CASSPGQFGGYTF. For the CDR3, the DNA is TGTGCCAGCTCACCAGGACAGTTCGGTGGCTACACCTTC.

The chain has TRBV27 and TRBJ1-2, with TRBD1 identical over 7 bases. Germline V CDR1 and CDR2: MNHEY, SMNVEV (reference sequence). V dropped 0 bases and J dropped 1; count of bases not matched to a gene: 5. The CDR3 has 16 residues. As DNA, the CDR3 is TGTGCCAGCAGTTTATCGAGGACAGGAGATAACTATGGCTACACCTTC. This encodes CASSLSRTGDNYGYTF.

The J gene is TRBJ2-1, the V gene TRBV7-3; TRBD2 might be the D (5 bases). V lost 6 bases to trimming and J lost 7 bases, with 22 bases between them. This CDR3 is built from 16 residues. Germline assignment: CDR1 SGHTA and CDR2 FQGTGA. CDR3 in amino acids: CASSKGSVDSRNEQFF. The CDR3 DNA sequence: TGTGCCAGCAGTAAGGGTAGCGTCGACTCAAGAAATGAGCAGTTCTTC.

The chain carries TRBV11-2 and TRBJ2-5; 12 bases map to TRBD2. Germline lookup yields CDR1 SGHAT and CDR2 FQNNGV. Unmatched junction bases numbered 6, after V lost 1 base and J lost 3 bases. The CDR3 consists of 17 residues. The CDR3 DNA follows: TGTGCCAGCAGCTTAGGTTCTCTAGCGGGAGGGAAAGAGACCCAGTACTTC. It encodes CASSLGSLAGGKETQYF. Full variable domain (missing parts from reference TRBV11-2 and TRBJ2-5): EAGVAQSPRYKIIEKRQSVAFWCNPISGHATLYWYQQILGQGPKLLIQFQNNGVVDDSQLPKDRFSAERLKGVDSTLKIQPAKLEDSAVYLCASSLGSLAGGKETQYFGPGTRLLVL.

The chain combines TRBV11-2 with TRBJ2-5; 8 bases fit TRBD1. The CDR3 has 15 amino acids. The junction had 7 bases not matched to a gene; V was cut back by 5 bases and J by 2 bases. Germline V gene sequence: CDR1 SGHAT, CDR2 FQNNGV. CDR3 sequence reads: CASSPTRTGQETQYF. DNA for the CDR3: TGTGCCAGCAGCCCGACTAGGACAGGGCAAGAGACCCAGTACTTC.

J is TRBJ2-2 and V is TRBV10-2; tentative D call: TRBD2 (5 bases). CDR1 and CDR2 (germline): WSHSY, SAAADI. The CDR3 length is 15 residues. V was shortened by 4 bases and J by 0 bases, with 9 bases between the two germline ends. CDR3 sequence reads: CASSVPAANTGELFF. The CDR3 DNA follows: TGCGCCAGCAGTGTCCCAGCGGCGAACACCGGGGAGCTGTTTTTT.

This sequence joins TRBV10-3 and TRBJ2-1, with D maybe TRBD1 (6 bases). This CDR3 is 15 amino acids long. Germline lookup yields CDR1 ENHRY and CDR2 SYGVKD. The ends were cut back, 9 bases at V and 6 bases at J, with 21 bases in the middle. Here the CDR3 reads CAMRTIPGGGNEQFF. The CDR3 coding sequence is TGTGCCATGCGGACGATTCCTGGGGGCGGCAATGAGCAGTTCTTC.

The chain joins TRBV14 to TRBJ2-7, with no clear D. V lost 1 base and J 2 bases, leaving 9 bases between the germline ends. The CDR3 consists of 14 residues. Germline V gives CDR1 SGHDN, CDR2 FVKESK. The CDR3 bases are TGTGCCAGCAGCCAAGGCCAGTTCCCCTACGAGCAGTACTTC. Its protein is CASSQGQFPYEQYF.

This chain joins TRBV11-3 and TRBJ2-1; perhaps D is TRBD1 or TRBD2 (5 bases each). V lost 1 base and J 5 bases, leaving 15 bases between the germline ends. The germline CDR1 and CDR2 sequences are SGHNT and YENEEA. There are 16 residues in the CDR3. CDR3 sequence reads: CASSLVGTDTNNEQFF. The CDR3 nucleotides are TGTGCCAGCAGCTTAGTAGGGACGGACACCAACAATGAGCAGTTCTTC.

CDR3 nucleotides: TGCGCCAGCAGCTACCCGGACAGGGACAATGAGCAGTTCTTC. It encodes CASSYPDRDNEQFF. This rearrangement joins TRBV5-1 to TRBJ2-1; 8 positions match TRBD1. The CDR3 runs 14 residues. Germline CDR1 is SGHRS and CDR2 is YFSETQ. V shed 3 bases and J 5 bases; nucleotides not matched to a gene: 4.

Regarding this clone: Other DNA sequences in the sample encode the same CDR3. The chain couples TRBV7-9 to TRBJ2-7; D remains unclear. Trimming removed 0 bases from V and 7 bases from J, with 4 bases in between. Germline CDR1 is SEHNR and CDR2 is FQNEAQ (reference sequence). This CDR3 region has 11 residues. CDR3 sequence (DNA): TGTGCCAGCAGCTTAGCGGGGGAGCAGTACTTC. It is translated as CASSLAGEQYF.